The present TCR beta chain was sequenced within a study of molecular identifiers for immune sequencing clone quantification (dated by TCRdb to 2017 to 2018). About the study as a whole: For a replicate experiment, RNA from around 20,000 or 99,000 naive CD8 T cells was divided into five aliquots, of which four were sequenced. This methods study used CD8 T cells to benchmark TCR RNA copy counting and molecular-identifier clustering-based TCR repertoire sequencing (MIDCIRS). What the research found in general, with its limitations: In CMV-specific effector cells, over 98% of molecules were held by clones above 20 RNA copies, whereas under 1% of molecules were held by such clones in naive cells. About 2.9 recovered TCR RNA copies per cell were obtained by modeling, versus roughly 10 by digital PCR, implying a capture efficiency of about 30%. When barcode sub-clustering was not used, chimeric consensus sequences inflated TCR diversity, with chimeras reaching as high as 47%. Highly expanded clone sizes could be underestimated because identical TCR molecules may share a barcode. Naive libraries contained spiked-in Jurkat TCR RNA (approximately 10 copies' worth), which is not part of the donor repertoire. A single cell's worth of spiked-in Jurkat TCR RNA was reported detectable even among 900,000 to 1,000,000 naive CD8 T cells.

This clonotype was detected many times. The clone's antigen remains unknown. No quality values exist for individual bases; no much larger clone is one base distant. Naive CD8 T cell libraries were made from approximately 20,000 to 1,000,000 sorted cells using 10%, 30% or 50% of purified RNA. On a BD FACSAria II, naive CD8 T cells were FACS-sorted as CD8+CD4-CCR7+CD45RA+ and collected into RLT Plus buffer. Detection sensitivity was tested by spiking Jurkat RNA equal to around 11 TCR copies' worth into samples containing 20,000-1,000,000 naive CD8 T cells. Enrichment of CD8 T cells was done with RosetteSep CD8+ T Cell Enrichment Cocktail plus Ficoll-Paque, and ACK red cell lysis came afterward. Library preparation was by PCR. TCRdb names Illumina HiSeq 4000 as the instrument used. Bulk TCR libraries were made following a previously described method, with the TCR primers given in Table S5. Purification of total RNA was performed with the Qiagen AllPrep DNA/RNA kit. Reads from multiple sequencing runs of the same library were pooled before analysis. Turning to the authors' computational methods: Reads were retained only if the reads had an exact TCR constant sequence, and the retained reads were trimmed to 150 nt and grouped according to their 12-nt molecular barcodes. Reads inside each barcode group were sub-clustered using a 15% Levenshtein threshold, and a quality-weighted consensus sequence was constructed for each RNA molecule. Non-functional sequences were discarded, and so were lower-count sequences lying one edit away from another sequence. Based on a fit of two negative binomial distributions, barcode sub-clusters having less than 20% of the maximum read count were discarded. TCRdb's own reprocessing of the public reads used fastp at Q25 and MiXCR and kept productive beta chains. A single entry per CDR3 protein holds the most common genes and DNA from its merged rows. The V and J calls, along with clone size, are taken from TCRdb and not from the paper's own processing. Counted in this sample were fewer than 75,000 distinct CDR3 sequences; around a sixth of them appeared once. Approximately 1.5% of the sample lies in the top ten.

CDR1 is given as SEHNR and CDR2 as FQNEAQ, both from the germline V gene (reference sequence). Between the V and J ends, shortened by 4 bases and 0 bases respectively, the junction contains 13 bases. The CDR3 covers 16 residues, taking in both the cysteine and the phenylalanine. Only the CDR3 DNA stays, 48 bases, in frame from base 1. The sequence is built from TRBV7-9 and TRBJ1-5; matching of 6 bases hints at TRBD1 as the D gene. This TCR derives from a human donor in good health. Some libraries in this study had Jurkat cell RNA spiked in. Sequencing was carried out using naive CD8+ T cells from blood, with Jurkat cell RNA spiked in. Explained via the paper, the cell subset or site label denotes: FACS-sorted CD8+CD4-CCR7+CD45RA+ naive T cells. This receptor has the CDR3 CASSSTQGGSNQPQHF. The nucleotides are TGTGCCAGCAGCTCGACACAGGGAGGTAGCAATCAGCCCCAGCATTTT.